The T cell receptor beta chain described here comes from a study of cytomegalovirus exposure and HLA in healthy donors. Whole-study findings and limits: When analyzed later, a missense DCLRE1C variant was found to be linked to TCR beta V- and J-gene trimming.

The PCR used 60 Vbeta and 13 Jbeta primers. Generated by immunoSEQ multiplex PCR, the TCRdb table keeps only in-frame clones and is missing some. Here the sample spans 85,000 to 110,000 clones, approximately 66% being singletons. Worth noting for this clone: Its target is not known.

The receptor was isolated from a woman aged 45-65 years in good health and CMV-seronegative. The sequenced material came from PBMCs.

CDR3 region: CASSSGTSVSYEQYF. CDR3 in DNA: TGTGCCAGCTCATCCGGGACTAGCGTTTCTTACGAGCAGTACTTC. The rearrangement links TRBV18 to TRBJ2-7; 10 bases map to TRBD2. The CDR3 is made up of 15 amino acids. After removal of 5 bases from V and 4 bases from J, the junction contained 8 bases not matched to a gene. The germline CDR1 and CDR2 sequences are KGHSH and LQKENI.